This TCR beta chain emerged from a study of immune heterogeneity within non-small cell lung tumors. CDR3 size: 15 residues. Germline V gene lookup returns CDR1 SGDLS and CDR2 YYNGEE. After removal of 2 bases from V and 9 bases from J, the junction contained 11 bases not matched to a gene. Remarks on this clonotype: What it recognizes is unknown.

TCR beta CDR3 was amplified by multiplex PCR using 32 V and 13 J primers. TCRdb passed the multiplex PCR reads through MiXCR, listing each CDR3 protein once. Seen here are some 3,900 distinct CDR3 sequences, under 30% observed once, and the top ten hold approximately 12%. Template input was genomic DNA from bulk tumor (approximately 600 ng per sample). Doctors removed several biopsies from each primary tumor during surgery, keeping them far apart. Patients had untreated, newly diagnosed non-small cell lung cancer and underwent curative surgery. Overall study findings and caveats: Local clonality of T cells correlated moderately yet significantly with local tumor mutational burden (R roughly 0.35).

Material: lung tumor tissue. The chain recombines TRBV9 with TRBJ2-1; TRBD2 matches at 7 bases. The TCR comes from a man between 60 and 75 years old with non-small cell lung cancer. DNA for the CDR3: TGTGCCAGCAGCGTTAGTGGTACATCGGGGGGTGAGCAGTTCTTC. Translated, it gives CASSVSGTSGGEQFF.